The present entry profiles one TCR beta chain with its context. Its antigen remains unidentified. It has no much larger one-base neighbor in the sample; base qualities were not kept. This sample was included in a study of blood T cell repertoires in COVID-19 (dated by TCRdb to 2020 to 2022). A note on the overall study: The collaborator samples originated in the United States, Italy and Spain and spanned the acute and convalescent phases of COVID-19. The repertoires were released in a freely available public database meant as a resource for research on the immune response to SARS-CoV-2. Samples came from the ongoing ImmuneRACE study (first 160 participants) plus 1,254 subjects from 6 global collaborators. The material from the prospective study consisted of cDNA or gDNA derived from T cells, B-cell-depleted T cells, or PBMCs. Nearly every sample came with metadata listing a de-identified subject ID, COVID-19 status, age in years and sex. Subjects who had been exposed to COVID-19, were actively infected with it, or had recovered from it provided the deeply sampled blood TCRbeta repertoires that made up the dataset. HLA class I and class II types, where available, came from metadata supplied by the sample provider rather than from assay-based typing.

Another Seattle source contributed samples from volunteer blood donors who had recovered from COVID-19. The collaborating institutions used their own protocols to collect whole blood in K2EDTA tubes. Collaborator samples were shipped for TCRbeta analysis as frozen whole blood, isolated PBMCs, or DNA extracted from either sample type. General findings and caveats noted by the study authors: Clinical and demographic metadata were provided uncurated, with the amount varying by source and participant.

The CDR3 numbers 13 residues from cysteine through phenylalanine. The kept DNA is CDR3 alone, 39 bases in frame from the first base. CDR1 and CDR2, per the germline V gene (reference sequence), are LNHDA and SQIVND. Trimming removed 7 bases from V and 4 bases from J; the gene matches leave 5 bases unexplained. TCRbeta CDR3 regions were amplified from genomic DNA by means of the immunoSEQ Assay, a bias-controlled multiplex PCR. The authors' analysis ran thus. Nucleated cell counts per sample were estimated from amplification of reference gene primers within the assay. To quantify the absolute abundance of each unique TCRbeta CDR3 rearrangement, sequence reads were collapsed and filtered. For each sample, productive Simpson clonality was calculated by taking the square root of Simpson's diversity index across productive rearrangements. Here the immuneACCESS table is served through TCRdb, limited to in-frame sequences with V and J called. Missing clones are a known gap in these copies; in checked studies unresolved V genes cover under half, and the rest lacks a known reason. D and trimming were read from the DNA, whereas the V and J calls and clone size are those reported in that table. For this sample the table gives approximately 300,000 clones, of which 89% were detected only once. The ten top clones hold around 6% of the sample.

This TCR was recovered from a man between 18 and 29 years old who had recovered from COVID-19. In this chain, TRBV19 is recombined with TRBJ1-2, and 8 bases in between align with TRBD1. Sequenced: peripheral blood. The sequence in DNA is TGTGCCAGTACCCCTACAGGGGGCTATGGCTACACCTTC. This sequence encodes CASTPTGGYGYTF.